Given below is one T cell receptor (beta chain) in context. What it binds is not known. CDR3 length: 19 residues. V lost 1 base to trimming and J lost 0 bases; unmatched junction nucleotides: 14. The germline V gene encodes CDR1 LNHNV and CDR2 YYDKDF (reference sequence). This entry comes from a study of T-cell reconstitution after alpha-beta-depleted transplantation in children. Points from the study as a whole: Reportedly, roughly two months post-transplant, alpha-beta T cells arose from several hundred expanded graft clones. Among T cells one year after transplant, newly produced cells accounted for most counts and diversity.

The TCRbeta library incorporated unique molecular identifiers. TCRdb reprocessed the PCR reads via MiXCR and lists one record per CDR3 protein. The sample yields about 97,000 distinct CDR3 sequences, about 6% seen once. The rearrangement links TRBV15 to TRBJ1-2; 7 positions match TRBD1. Sequencing was performed on PBMCs, mostly from graft donor cells, taken 60 days after TCRalphabeta/CD19-depleted stem cell transplant. The receptor comes from a female patient aged 2-9 years who had a stem cell transplant for Fanconi anemia, so the T cells may come from the graft donor. The CDR3 here is CATSRVNRQGDPSNYGYTF. The CDR3 DNA reads TGTGCCACCAGCAGAGTTAACCGACAGGGCGACCCCTCTAACTATGGCTACACCTTC.